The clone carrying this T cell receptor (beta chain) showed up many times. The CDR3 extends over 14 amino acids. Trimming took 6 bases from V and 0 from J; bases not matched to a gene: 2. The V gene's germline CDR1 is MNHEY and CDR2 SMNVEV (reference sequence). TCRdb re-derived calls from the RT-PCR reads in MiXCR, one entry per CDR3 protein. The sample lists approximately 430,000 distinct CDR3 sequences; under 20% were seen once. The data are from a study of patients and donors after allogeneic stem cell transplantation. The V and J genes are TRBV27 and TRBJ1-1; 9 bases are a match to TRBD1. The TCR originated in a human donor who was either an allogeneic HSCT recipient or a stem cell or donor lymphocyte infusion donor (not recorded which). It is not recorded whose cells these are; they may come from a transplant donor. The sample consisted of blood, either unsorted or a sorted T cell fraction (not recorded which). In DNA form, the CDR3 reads TGTGCCAGCAGGTGGACAGGGGTGAACACTGAAGCTTTCTTT. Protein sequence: CASRWTGVNTEAFF.